These 21 T cell receptor beta chains share one sample of origin, sequenced in a study of blood T cell repertoires in COVID-19. The repertoire was sequenced with immunoSEQ multiplex PCR; TCRdb's copy has only in-frame clones and lacks some. The profile shows fewer than 250,000 clones, about 81% of them singletons. The source material was PBMCs or T cells enriched from blood (not recorded which). All receptors come from a woman aged 25 to 39 who had recovered from COVID-19.

The chain recombines TRBV21-1 with TRBJ2-5; TRBD2 was called by the table and not checked on the DNA. TRBV21-1 is deemed a pseudogene. This CDR3 comprises 22 residues. The CDR3 protein is CASSKGPRLVRMEGGPGKTQYF. CDR3 sequence (DNA): TGTGCCAGCAGCAAGGGGCCCCGTCTTGTTCGGATGGAGGGAGGGCCTGGAAAGACCCAGTACTTC.

The rearrangement joins TRBV6-5 to TRBJ2-7; 10 bases are a match to TRBD1. The ends lost 6 bases at V and 2 bases at J; junction bases unmatched: 4. The CDR3 length is 14 residues. CDR1 and CDR2 (germline): MNHEY, SVGAGI. The CDR3 nucleotides read TGTGCCAGCAGAGCCGGGACAGGGGCCTACGAGCAGTACGTC. Protein sequence: CASRAGTGAYEQYV.

Details on this clone: A junction end diverges from the germline sequence, so it may reflect a read error. The sample has other DNA sequences that encode this CDR3 too. The rearrangement uses TRBV7-9 and TRBJ2-7, with D possibly matching TRBD2 (5 bases). Germline-derived CDR1 and CDR2 are SEHNR and FQNEAQ (reference sequence). The CDR3 has 14 amino acids. This chain's CDR3 is CASSLAGGPYEQYF. CDR3 DNA: TGTGCCAGCAGCCTAGCTGGTGGGCCCTACGAGCAGTACTTC.

DNA for the CDR3: TGTGCCAGCAGTTTATATGGGACAGGGGTTTTTTACACTGAAGCTTTCTTT. Encoded protein: CASSLYGTGVFYTEAFF. The chain employs TRBV27 and TRBJ1-1; 10 bases are shared with TRBD1. The trim removed 1 base at V and 3 bases at J, leaving 8 bases unmatched. CDR1 MNHEY and CDR2 SMNVEV come from the germline V gene (reference sequence). The length of the CDR3 is 17 residues.

The chain couples TRBV15 to TRBJ1-6; D may be TRBD1 (5 bases). Germline assignment: CDR1 LNHNV and CDR2 YYDKDF (reference sequence). The CDR3 contains 15 residues. V lost 0 bases to trimming and J lost 7 bases, with 10 bases between them. The DNA for the CDR3 is TGTGCCACCAGCAGAGATGTCGACAGAAATTCACCCCTCCACTTT. Translated, it gives CATSRDVDRNSPLHF.

The CDR3 reads CASSLESGQRVQPQHF. CDR3 nucleotides: TGTGCCAGCAGCTTGGAGTCTGGACAGAGAGTTCAGCCCCAGCATTTT. The chain has TRBV5-8 and TRBJ1-5; TRBD1 might be the D (6 bases). The CDR3 is 16 amino acids. Trimming cost V 0 bases and J 6 bases, with 16 bases left between them. Germline loops: CDR1 SGHTS, CDR2 YDEGEE.

This clone was detected once. CDR3: CASSAGNPNTIYF. In DNA form, the CDR3 reads TGTGCCAGCAGTGCGGGTAACCCAAACACCATATATTTT. The chain couples TRBV28 to TRBJ1-3; D remains unclear. The germline V gene encodes CDR1 MDHEN and CDR2 SYDVKM. The CDR3 runs 13 residues. Trimming took 5 bases from V and 6 from J, leaving 11 bases between them.

This clone was found many times. The chain combines TRBV3-1 (or the pseudogene TRBV3-2) with TRBJ1-5, with TRBD1 matching 8 bases. Per the germline V gene, CDR1 is LGHDT and CDR2 is YNNKEL (reference sequence). This CDR3 is 15 amino acids long. The trim removed 1 base at V and 4 bases at J, leaving 3 bases unmatched. CDR3 sequence reads: CASSQGRQGNQPQHF. The DNA of the CDR3 is TGTGCCAGCAGCCAAGGTCGACAGGGGAATCAGCCCCAGCATTTT.

The chain has TRBV28 and TRBJ1-1, with no clear D. The V end lost 2 bases, the J end lost 3 bases, and 10 bases lay between the germline ends. Germline lookup yields CDR1 MDHEN and CDR2 SYDVKM. The CDR3 extends over 14 amino acids. The CDR3 DNA is TGTGCCAGCAGTTTAGGCGGGTGGGACACTGAAGCTTTCTTT. Amino acid sequence: CASSLGGWDTEAFF. The full variable domain, rest sourced from reference TRBV28 and TRBJ1-1, is DVKVTQSSRYLVKRTGEKVFLECVQDMDHENMFWYRQDPGLGLRLIYFSYDVKMKEKGDIPEGYSVSREKKERFSLILESASTNQTSMYLCASSLGGWDTEAFFGQGTRLTVV.

This chain connects TRBV28 to TRBJ1-5; TRBD1 might be the D (6 bases). The CDR3 loop spans 15 amino acids. The germline gives CDR1 MDHEN, CDR2 SYDVKM. V lost 6 bases and J lost 6, with 18 bases in between. Here the CDR3 reads CASSLTGKGLQPQHF. The CDR3 DNA reads TGTGCCAGCAGCTTAACAGGGAAAGGGCTTCAGCCCCAGCATTTT. The whole variable domain, remainder taken from reference TRBV28 and TRBJ1-5, is DVKVTQSSRYLVKRTGEKVFLECVQDMDHENMFWYRQDPGLGLRLIYFSYDVKMKEKGDIPEGYSVSREKKERFSLILESASTNQTSMYLCASSLTGKGLQPQHFGDGTRLSIL.

This clone is a singleton in its sample. The chain's CDR3 is CASSRLGEGAFF. Here the CDR3 DNA reads TGCGCCAGCAGCCGTTTGGGTGAGGGAGCTTTCTTT. V gene TRBV5-1 combines with J gene TRBJ1-1, with D hard to call. The CDR3 extends over 12 amino acids. V was trimmed by 4 bases and J by 10 bases, leaving 14 bases between them. Germline V gene lookup returns CDR1 SGHRS and CDR2 YFSETQ. Using reference TRBV5-1 and TRBJ1-1 for the parts outside the CDR3, the full variable domain is KAGVTQTPRYLIKTRGQQVTLSCSPISGHRSVSWYQQTPGQGLQFLFEYFSETQRNKGNFPGRFSGRQFSNSRSEMNVSTLELGDSALYLCASSRLGEGAFFGQGTRLTVV.

This clone was seen more than once but under ten times. CDR3 sequence reads: CASSLDREDQPQHF. Written as DNA, the CDR3 is TGTGCCAGCAGTTTGGACAGGGAGGATCAGCCCCAGCATTTT. The V call is TRBV6-5, the J call TRBJ1-5; 8 bases fit TRBD1. CDR3 length: 14 residues. The ends lost 4 bases at V and 5 bases at J; junction bases unmatched: 4. CDR1 is MNHEY, CDR2 SVGAGI, per germline.

In its sample, this clone was seen a few times. J is TRBJ2-3 and V is TRBV27; perhaps TRBD2 as D (5 bases). Germline V gives CDR1 MNHEY, CDR2 SMNVEV (reference sequence). V lost 3 bases and J 3 bases, leaving 13 bases between the germline ends. The CDR3 extends over 15 amino acids. The chain's CDR3 is CASSFRGGRTDTQYF. The CDR3 DNA sequence: TGTGCCAGCAGTTTTCGCGGAGGAAGAACAGATACGCAGTATTTT.

The gene calls are TRBV27 and TRBJ2-6; D might be TRBD2 (5 bases). Germline lookup yields CDR1 MNHEY and CDR2 SMNVEV (reference sequence). The CDR3 runs to 15 residues. V gave up 8 bases and J gave up 4 bases, with 15 bases separating them. The CDR3 loop is CASPLKGAGANVLTF. CDR3 sequence (DNA): TGTGCCAGCCCCTTGAAGGGAGCAGGGGCCAACGTCCTGACTTTC.

The chain recombines TRBV28 with TRBJ1-2; D gene uncertain. CDR1 and CDR2 from the germline V gene are MDHEN and SYDVKM. Trimming left V 7 bases short and J 7 bases short, with 16 bases between. The CDR3 extends over 13 amino acids. CDR3 region: CASNLLLGGGYTF. The CDR3 DNA follows: TGTGCCAGCAACTTATTACTCGGAGGTGGCTACACCTTC.

The chain couples TRBV4-1 to TRBJ1-5; 12 bases line up with TRBD1. CDR3 length: 16 amino acids. V shed 1 base and J 6 bases; nucleotides not matched to a gene: 4. Germline V lookup: CDR1 MGHRA, CDR2 YSYEKL. CDR3 residues: CASSQAGTGGSQPQHF. DNA of the CDR3: TGCGCCAGCAGCCAAGCGGGGACAGGGGGCTCTCAGCCCCAGCATTTT.

The rearrangement uses TRBV5-8 and TRBJ2-5, with 12 nucleotides matching TRBD2. With V trimmed by 0 bases and J by 0 bases, 3 bases remained unmatched. Germline CDR1 and CDR2: SGHTS and YDEGEE. The CDR3 extends over 17 amino acids. The DNA of the CDR3 is TGTGCCAGCAGCTTGGGACTAGCGGGGGTGTACCAAGAGACCCAGTACTTC. This sequence encodes CASSLGLAGVYQETQYF.

The chain recombines TRBV10-2 with TRBJ1-1; 7 bases fit TRBD1. After removal of 6 bases from V and 5 bases from J, the junction contained 9 bases not matched to a gene. Germline loops: CDR1 WSHSY, CDR2 SAAADI. There are 14 residues in the CDR3. This CDR3 reads CASRITGEGTEAFF. The CDR3 region has the DNA TGCGCCAGCAGGATCACAGGGGAAGGGACTGAAGCTTTCTTT.

The V call is TRBV7-9, the J call TRBJ1-5; 7 positions agree with TRBD1. This CDR3 region has 14 residues. Germline CDR1 reads SEHNR; CDR2 reads FQNEAQ (reference sequence). The trim removed 5 bases at V and 3 bases at J, leaving 4 bases unmatched. CDR3 DNA sequence: TGTGCCAGCAGCCCGGGGACAGTCAATCAGCCCCAGCATTTT. Encoded protein: CASSPGTVNQPQHF.

The chain has TRBV6-5 and TRBJ2-3; no clear D. The CDR3 is 13 residues long. Germline V gene data show CDR1 as MNHEY and CDR2 as SVGAGI. With 6 bases removed from V and 1 base from J, the gap between germline ends came to 8 bases. CDR3 DNA sequence: TGTGCCAGCAGCCCCCCAGGCACAGATACGCAGTATTTT. Amino acid sequence: CASSPPGTDTQYF.

In its sample, this clone was seen once. The chain carries TRBV6-5 and TRBJ2-3; 8 nucleotides match TRBD1. The CDR3 has 15 amino acids. Germline assignment: CDR1 MNHEY and CDR2 SVGAGI. With 7 bases clipped from V and 1 base from J, the junction kept 7 bases outside the gene matches. Here the CDR3 reads CASTQTGVGTDTQYF. The CDR3 DNA follows: TGTGCCAGCACCCAGACAGGGGTAGGCACAGATACGCAGTATTTT.